This T cell receptor beta chain is drawn from a study of blood T cell repertoires in COVID-19. Study overall: Whether acute or convalescent, the COVID-19 samples came from the United States, Italy and Spain. In each case, the material was cDNA or gDNA derived from T cells, B-cell-depleted T cells, or PBMCs.

Authors' processing steps: Researchers report that nucleated cell counts were estimated from reference gene primer amplification. TCRdb keeps only in-frame clones here, not all; method: immunoSEQ multiplex PCR. That table gives V, J and clone size, and the DNA gave D and trimming. The sample lists under 45,000 clones; around 90% were seen once. Trimming cost V 3 bases and J 12 bases; bases outside gene matches: 19. This CDR3 is built from 16 residues. Germline V gene data show CDR1 as SGHDT and CDR2 as YYEEEE. The specimen sequenced was peripheral blood. This receptor was taken from a human donor in a cohort sampled during active COVID-19. The chain couples TRBV5-6 to TRBJ2-7, with 9 positions matching TRBD1. CDR3 nucleotides: TGTGCCAGCAGCTCTTATTCTCGGACAGGGGCGATATTTAGGTACTTC. Translation gives CASSSYSRTGAIFRYF.